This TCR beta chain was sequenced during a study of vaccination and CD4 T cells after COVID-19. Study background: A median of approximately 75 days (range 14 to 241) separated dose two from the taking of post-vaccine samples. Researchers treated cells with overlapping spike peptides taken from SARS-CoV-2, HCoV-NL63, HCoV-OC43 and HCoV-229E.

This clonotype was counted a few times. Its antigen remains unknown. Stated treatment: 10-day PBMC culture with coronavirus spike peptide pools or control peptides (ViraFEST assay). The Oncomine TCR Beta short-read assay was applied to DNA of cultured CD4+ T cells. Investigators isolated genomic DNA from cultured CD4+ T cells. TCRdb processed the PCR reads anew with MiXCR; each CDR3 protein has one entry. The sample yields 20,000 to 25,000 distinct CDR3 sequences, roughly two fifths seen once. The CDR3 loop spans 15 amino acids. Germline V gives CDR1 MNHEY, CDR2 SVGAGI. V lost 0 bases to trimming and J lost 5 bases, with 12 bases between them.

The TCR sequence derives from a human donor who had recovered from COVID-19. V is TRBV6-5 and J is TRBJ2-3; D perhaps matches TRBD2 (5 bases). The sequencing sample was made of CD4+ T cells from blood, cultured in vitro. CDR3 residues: CASSYSGGRGDTQYF. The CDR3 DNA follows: TGTGCCAGCAGTTACTCCGGTGGGAGAGGAGATACGCAGTATTTT.